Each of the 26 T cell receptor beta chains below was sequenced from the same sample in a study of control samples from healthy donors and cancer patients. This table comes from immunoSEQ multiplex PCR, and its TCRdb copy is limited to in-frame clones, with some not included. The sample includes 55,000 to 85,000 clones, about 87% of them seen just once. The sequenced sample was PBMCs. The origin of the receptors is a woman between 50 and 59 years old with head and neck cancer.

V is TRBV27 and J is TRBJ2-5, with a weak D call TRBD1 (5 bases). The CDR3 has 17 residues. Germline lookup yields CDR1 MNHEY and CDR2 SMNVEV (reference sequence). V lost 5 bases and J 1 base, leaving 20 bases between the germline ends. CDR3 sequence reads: CASSRRIVQDPQETQYF. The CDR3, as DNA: TGTGCCAGCAGTCGAAGAATCGTACAGGATCCCCAAGAGACCCAGTACTTC.

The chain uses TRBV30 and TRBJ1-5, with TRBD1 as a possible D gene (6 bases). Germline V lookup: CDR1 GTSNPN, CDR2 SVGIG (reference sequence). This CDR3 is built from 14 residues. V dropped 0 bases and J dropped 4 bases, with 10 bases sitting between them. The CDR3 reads CAWSVGQKNQPQHF. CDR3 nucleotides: TGTGCCTGGAGTGTCGGACAGAAGAATCAGCCCCAGCATTTT.

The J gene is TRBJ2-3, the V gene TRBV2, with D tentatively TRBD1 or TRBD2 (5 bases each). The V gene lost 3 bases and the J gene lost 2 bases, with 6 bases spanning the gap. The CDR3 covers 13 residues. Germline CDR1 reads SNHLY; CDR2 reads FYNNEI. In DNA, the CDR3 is TGTGCCAGCAGTGACGGGGCCACAGATACGCAGTATTTT. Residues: CASSDGATDTQYF.

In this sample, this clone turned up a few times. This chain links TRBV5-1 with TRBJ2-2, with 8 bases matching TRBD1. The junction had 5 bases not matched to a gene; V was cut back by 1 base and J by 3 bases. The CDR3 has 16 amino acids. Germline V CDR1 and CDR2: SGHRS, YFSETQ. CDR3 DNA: TGCGCCAGCAGCTTGACAGGGGGACTGGACACCGGGGAGCTGTTTTTT. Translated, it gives CASSLTGGLDTGELFF.

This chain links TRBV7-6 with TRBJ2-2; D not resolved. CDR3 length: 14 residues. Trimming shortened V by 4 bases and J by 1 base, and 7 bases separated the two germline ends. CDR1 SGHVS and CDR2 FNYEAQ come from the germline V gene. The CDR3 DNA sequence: TGTGCCAGCAGCTGGACGGAGAACACCGGGGAGCTGTTTTTT. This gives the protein CASSWTENTGELFF.

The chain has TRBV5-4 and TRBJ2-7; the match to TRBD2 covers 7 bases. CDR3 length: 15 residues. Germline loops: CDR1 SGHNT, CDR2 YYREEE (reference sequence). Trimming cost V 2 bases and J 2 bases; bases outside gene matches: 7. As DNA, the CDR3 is TGTGCCAGCAGCTTTATCGGGGGGATTACCTACGAGCAGTACTTC. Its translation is CASSFIGGITYEQYF.

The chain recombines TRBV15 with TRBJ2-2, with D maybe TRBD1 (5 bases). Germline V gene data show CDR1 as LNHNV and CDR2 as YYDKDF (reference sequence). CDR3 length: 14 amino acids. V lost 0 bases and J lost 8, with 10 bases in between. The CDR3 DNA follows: TGTGCCACCAGCAGAGAAGGGGTCGGGGGGGAGCTGTTTTTT. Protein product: CATSREGVGGELFF.

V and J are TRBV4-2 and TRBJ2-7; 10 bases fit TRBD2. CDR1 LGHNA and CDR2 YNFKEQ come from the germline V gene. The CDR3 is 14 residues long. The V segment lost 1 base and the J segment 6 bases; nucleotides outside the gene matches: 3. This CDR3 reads CASSQASGGGEQYF. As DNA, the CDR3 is TGTGCCAGCAGCCAAGCTAGCGGGGGAGGCGAGCAGTACTTC.

CDR3 sequence: CASSPEALRGVEQFF. The CDR3 bases are TGTGCCAGCAGCCCCGAGGCCCTCCGGGGGGTTGAGCAGTTCTTC. This chain links TRBV5-8 with TRBJ2-1; the match to TRBD2 covers 7 bases. Trimming took 4 bases from V and 9 from J; bases not matched to a gene: 13. The length of the CDR3 is 15 residues. Germline V CDR1 and CDR2: SGHTS, YDEGEE.

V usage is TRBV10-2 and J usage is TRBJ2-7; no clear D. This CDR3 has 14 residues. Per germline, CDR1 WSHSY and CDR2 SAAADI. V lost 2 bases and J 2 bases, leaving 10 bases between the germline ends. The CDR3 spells CASSELGGPYEQYF. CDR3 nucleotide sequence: TGCGCCAGCAGTGAGCTCGGCGGACCCTACGAGCAGTACTTC.

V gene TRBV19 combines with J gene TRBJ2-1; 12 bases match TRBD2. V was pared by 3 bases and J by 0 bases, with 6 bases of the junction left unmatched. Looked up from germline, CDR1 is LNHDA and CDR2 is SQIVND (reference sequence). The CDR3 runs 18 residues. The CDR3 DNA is TGTGCCAGTAGTATTCGGACTAGCGGGGCAAGCTCCTACAATGAGCAGTTCTTC. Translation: CASSIRTSGASSYNEQFF.

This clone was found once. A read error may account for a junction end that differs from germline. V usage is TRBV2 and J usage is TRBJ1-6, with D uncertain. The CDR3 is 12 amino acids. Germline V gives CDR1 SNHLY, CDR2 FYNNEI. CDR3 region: CASSKANSPLHF. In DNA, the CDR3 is TGTGCCAGCAGTAAAGCCAATTCACCCCTCCACTTT. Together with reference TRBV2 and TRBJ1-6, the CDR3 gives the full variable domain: EPEVTQTPSHQVTQMGQEVILRCVPISNHLYFYWYRQILGQKVEFLVSFYNNEISEKSEIFDDQFSVERPDGSNFTLKIRSTKLEDSAMYFCASSKANSPLHFGNGTRLTVT.

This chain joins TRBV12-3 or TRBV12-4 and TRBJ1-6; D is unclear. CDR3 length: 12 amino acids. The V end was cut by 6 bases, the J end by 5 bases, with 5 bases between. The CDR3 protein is CASRLHNSPLHF. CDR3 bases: TGTGCCAGCAGATTACATAATTCACCCCTCCACTTT.

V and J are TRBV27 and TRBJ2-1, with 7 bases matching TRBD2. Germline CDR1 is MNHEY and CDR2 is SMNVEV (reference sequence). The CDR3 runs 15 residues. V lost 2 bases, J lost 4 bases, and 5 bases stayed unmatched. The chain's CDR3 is CASSLGAGAYNEQFF. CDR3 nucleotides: TGTGCCAGCAGTTTAGGGGCGGGAGCGTACAATGAGCAGTTCTTC.

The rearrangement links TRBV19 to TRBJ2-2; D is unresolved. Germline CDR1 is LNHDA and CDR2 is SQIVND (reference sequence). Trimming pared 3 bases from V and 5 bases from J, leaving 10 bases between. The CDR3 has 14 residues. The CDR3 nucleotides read TGTGCCAGTAGTATTAATTGGGTTACCGGGGAGCTGTTTTTT. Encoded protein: CASSINWVTGELFF.

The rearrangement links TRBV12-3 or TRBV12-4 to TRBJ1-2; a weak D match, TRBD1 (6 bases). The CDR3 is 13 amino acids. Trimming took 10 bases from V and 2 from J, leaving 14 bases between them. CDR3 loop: CATGGQGNYGYTF. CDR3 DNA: TGTGCCACCGGCGGGCAGGGGAACTATGGCTACACCTTC.

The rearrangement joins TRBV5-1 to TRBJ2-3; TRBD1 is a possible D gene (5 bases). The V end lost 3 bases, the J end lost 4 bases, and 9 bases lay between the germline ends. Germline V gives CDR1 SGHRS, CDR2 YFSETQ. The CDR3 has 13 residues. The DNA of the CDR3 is TGCGCCAGCAGCTCTATGGGGCCAGATACGCAGTATTTT. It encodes CASSSMGPDTQYF.

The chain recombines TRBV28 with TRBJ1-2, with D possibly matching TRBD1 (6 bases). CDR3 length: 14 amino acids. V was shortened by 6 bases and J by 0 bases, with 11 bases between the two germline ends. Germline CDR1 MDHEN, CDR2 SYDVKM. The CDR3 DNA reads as TGTGCCAGCAGCCAGGGGATAGCTAACTATGGCTACACCTTC. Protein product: CASSQGIANYGYTF.

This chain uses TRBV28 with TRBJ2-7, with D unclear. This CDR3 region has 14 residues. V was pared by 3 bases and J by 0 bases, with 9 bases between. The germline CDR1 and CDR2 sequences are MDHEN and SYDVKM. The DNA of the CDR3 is TGTGCCAGCAGTTTCGGCCAGGACTCCTACGAGCAGTACTTC. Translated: CASSFGQDSYEQYF.

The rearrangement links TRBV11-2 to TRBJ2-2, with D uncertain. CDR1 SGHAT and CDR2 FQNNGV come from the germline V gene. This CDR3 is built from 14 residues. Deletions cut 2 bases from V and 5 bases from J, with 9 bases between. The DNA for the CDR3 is TGTGCCAGCAGCTTAAGAACTCAGACCGGGGAGCTGTTTTTT. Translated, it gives CASSLRTQTGELFF.

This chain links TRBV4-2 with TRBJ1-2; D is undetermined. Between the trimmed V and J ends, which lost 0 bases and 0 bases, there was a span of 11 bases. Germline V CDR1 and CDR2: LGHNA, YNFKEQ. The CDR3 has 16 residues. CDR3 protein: CASSQDRKGANYGYTF. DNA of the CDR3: TGTGCCAGCAGCCAAGACAGGAAGGGTGCTAACTATGGCTACACCTTC.

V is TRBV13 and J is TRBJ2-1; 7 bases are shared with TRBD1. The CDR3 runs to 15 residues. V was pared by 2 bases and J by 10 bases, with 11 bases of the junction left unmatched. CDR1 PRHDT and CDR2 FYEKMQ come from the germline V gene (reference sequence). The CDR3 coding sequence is TGTGCCAGCAGCTTAAACCAACACAGGGGTGGGGAGCAGTTCTTC. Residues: CASSLNQHRGGEQFF.

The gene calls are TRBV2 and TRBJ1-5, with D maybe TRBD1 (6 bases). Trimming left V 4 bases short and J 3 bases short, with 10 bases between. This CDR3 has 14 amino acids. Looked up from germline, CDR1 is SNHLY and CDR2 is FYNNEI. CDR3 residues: CASSGDRTNQPQHF. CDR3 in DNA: TGTGCCAGCAGTGGCGACAGGACCAATCAGCCCCAGCATTTT.

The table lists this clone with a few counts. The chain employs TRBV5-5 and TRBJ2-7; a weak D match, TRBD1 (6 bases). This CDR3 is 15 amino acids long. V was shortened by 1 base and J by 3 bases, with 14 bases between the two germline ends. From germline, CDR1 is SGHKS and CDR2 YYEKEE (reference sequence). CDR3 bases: TGTGCCAGCAGCTTGAAGACAGGCGAATACTACGAGCAGTACTTC. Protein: CASSLKTGEYYEQYF.

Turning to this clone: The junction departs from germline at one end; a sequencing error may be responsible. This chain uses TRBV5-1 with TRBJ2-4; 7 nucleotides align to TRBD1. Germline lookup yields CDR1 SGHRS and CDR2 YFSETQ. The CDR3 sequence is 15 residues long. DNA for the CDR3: TGCGCCAGCAGCACCTCGACAGGGTTCAAAAGCATTCAGTACTTC. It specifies CASSTSTGFKSIQYF.

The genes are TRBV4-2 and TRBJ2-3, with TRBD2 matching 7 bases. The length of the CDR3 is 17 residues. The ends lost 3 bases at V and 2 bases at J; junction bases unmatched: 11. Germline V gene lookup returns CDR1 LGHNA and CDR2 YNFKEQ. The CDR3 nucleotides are TGTGCCAGCAGCCATGGGGGTGGGGACTACCCCACAGATACGCAGTATTTT. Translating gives CASSHGGGDYPTDTQYF.